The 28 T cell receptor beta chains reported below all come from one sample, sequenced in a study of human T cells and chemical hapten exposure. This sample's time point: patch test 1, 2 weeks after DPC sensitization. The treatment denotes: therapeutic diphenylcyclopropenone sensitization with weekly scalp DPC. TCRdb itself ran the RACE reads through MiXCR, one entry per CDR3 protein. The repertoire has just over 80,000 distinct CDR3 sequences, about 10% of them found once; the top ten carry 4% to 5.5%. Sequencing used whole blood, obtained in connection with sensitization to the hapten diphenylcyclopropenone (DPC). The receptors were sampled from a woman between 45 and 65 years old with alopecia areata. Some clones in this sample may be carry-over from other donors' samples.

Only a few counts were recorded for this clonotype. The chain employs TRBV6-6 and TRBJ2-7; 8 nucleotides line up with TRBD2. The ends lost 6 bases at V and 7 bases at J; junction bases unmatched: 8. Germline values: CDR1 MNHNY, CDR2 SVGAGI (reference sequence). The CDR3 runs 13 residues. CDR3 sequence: CASRRGGTQEQYF. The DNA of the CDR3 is TGTGCCAGCAGACGGGGGGGGACCCAAGAGCAGTACTTC.

CDR3 region: CASSSDLATHEQYF. As DNA, the CDR3 is TGTGCCAGCAGCTCCGACCTCGCGACGCATGAGCAGTACTTC. This chain connects TRBV7-2 to TRBJ2-7; no reliable D call. V shed 4 bases and J shed 7 bases, with 17 bases lying between them. The CDR3 length is 14 residues. The germline gives CDR1 SGHTA, CDR2 FQGNSA.

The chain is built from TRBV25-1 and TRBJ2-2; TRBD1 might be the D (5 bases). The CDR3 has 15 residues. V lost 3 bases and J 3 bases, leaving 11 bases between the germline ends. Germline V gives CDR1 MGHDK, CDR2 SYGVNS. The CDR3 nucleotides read TGTGCCAGCAGTGACCCGACAGTATACACCGGGGAGCTGTTTTTT. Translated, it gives CASSDPTVYTGELFF.

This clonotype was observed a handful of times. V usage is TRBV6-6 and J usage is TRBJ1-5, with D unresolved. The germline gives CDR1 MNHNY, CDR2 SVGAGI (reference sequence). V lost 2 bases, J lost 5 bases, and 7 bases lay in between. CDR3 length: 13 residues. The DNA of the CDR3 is TGTGCCAGCAGTTACCTGCAGGATCAGCCCCAGCATTTT. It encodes CASSYLQDQPQHF.

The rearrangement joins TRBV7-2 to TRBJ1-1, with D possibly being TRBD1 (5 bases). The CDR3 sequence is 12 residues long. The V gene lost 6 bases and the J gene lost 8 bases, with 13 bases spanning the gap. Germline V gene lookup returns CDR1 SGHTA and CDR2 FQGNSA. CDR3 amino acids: CASRTEGDEAFF. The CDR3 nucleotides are TGTGCCAGCAGGACCGAAGGGGACGAAGCTTTCTTT.

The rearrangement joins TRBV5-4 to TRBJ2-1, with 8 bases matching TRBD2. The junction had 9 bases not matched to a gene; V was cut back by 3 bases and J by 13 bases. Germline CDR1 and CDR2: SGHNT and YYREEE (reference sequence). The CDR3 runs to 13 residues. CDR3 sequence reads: CASSSTGLGVQFF. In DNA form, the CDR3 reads TGTGCCAGCAGCTCTACGGGACTAGGGGTCCAGTTCTTC.

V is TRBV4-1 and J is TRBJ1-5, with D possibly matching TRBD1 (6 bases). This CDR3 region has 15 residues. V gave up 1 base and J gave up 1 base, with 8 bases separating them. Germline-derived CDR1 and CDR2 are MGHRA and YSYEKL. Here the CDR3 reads CASSQAGQSNQPQHF. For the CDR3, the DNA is TGCGCCAGCAGCCAAGCTGGACAGAGCAATCAGCCCCAGCATTTT.

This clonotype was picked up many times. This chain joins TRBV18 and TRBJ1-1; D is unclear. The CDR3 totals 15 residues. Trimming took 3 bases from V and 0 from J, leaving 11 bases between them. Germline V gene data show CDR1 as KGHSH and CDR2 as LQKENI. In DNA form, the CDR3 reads TGTGCCAGCTCACCCCAGGATAGGATGAACACTGAAGCTTTCTTT. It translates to CASSPQDRMNTEAFF.

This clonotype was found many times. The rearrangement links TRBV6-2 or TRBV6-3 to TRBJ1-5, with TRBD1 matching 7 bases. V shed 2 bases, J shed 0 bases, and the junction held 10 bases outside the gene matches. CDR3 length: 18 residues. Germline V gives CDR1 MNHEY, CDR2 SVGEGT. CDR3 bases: TGTGCCAGCAGTTACGATCAGAAAGGGACAGCTAGCAATCAGCCCCAGCATTTT. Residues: CASSYDQKGTASNQPQHF.

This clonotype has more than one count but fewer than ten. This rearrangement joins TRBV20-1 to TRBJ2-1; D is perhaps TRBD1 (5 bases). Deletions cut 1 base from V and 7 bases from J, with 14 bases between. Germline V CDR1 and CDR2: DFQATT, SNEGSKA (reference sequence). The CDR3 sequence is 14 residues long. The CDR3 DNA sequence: TGCAGTGCTAGAGGATCCAGGGCGAGAAATGAGCAGTTCTTC. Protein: CSARGSRARNEQFF.

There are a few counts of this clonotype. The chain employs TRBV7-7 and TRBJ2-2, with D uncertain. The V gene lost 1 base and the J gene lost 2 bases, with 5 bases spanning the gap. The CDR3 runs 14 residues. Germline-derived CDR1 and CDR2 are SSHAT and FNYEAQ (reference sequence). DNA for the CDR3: TGTGCCAGCAGCTTAGTTCAAAACACCGGGGAGCTGTTTTTT. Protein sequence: CASSLVQNTGELFF. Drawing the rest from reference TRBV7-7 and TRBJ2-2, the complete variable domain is GAGVSQSPRYKVTKRGQDVTLRCDPISSHATLYWYQQALGQGPEFLTYFNYEAQPDKSGLPSDRFSAERPEGSISTLTIQRTEQRDSAMYRCASSLVQNTGELFFGEGSRLTVL.

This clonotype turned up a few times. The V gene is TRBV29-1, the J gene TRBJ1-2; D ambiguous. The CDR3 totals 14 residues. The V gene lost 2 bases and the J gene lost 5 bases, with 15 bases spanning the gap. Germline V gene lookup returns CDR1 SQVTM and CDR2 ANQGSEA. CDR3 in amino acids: CSVELGQAPYGYTF. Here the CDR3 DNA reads TGCAGCGTTGAATTAGGCCAGGCGCCATATGGCTACACCTTC.

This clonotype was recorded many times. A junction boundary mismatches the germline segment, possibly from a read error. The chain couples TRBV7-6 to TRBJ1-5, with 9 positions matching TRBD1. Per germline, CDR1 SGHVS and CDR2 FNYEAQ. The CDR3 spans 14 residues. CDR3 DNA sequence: TGTGCCAACAGCCGGGGACAGGGATCATGGCCCCAGCATTTT. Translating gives CANSRGQGSWPQHF.

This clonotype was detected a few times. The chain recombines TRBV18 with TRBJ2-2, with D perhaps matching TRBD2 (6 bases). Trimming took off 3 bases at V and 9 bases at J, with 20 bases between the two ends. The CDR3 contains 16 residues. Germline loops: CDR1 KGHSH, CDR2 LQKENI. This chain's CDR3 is CASSPPISGDSRELFF. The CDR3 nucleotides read TGTGCCAGCTCACCTCCCATCTCGGGGGACTCCAGGGAGCTGTTTTTT.

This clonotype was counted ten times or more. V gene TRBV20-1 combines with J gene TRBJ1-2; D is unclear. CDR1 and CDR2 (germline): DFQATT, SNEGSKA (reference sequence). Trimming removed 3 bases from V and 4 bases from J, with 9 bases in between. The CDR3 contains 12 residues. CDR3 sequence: CSASQVGYGYTF. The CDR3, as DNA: TGCAGTGCTAGTCAGGTCGGCTATGGCTACACCTTC.

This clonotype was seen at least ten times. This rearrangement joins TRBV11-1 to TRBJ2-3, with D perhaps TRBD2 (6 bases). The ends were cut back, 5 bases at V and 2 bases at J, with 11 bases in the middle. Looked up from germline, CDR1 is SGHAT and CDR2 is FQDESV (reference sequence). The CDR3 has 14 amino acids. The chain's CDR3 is CASSVLADTDTQYF. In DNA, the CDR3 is TGTGCCAGCAGCGTACTAGCAGACACAGATACGCAGTATTTT.

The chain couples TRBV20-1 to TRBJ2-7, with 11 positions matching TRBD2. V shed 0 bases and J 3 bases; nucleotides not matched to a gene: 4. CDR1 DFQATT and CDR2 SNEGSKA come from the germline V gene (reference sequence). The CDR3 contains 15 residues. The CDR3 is CSARETGLADYEQYF. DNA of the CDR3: TGCAGTGCTAGAGAAACGGGACTAGCGGACTACGAGCAGTACTTC.

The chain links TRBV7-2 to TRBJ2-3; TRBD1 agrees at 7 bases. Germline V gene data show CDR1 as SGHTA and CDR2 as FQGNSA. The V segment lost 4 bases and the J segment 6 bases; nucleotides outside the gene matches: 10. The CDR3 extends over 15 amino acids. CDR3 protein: CASSSQGSIGDTQYF. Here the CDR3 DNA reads TGTGCCAGCAGCTCACAGGGGTCAATTGGGGATACGCAGTATTTT.

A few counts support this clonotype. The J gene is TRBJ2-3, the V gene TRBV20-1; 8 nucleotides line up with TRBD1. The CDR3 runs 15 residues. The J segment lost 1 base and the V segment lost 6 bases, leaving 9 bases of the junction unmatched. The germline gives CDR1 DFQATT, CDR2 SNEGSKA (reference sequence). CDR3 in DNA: TGCAGTGCACCGGACAGGGCGGCGGGCACAGATACGCAGTATTTT. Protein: CSAPDRAAGTDTQYF.

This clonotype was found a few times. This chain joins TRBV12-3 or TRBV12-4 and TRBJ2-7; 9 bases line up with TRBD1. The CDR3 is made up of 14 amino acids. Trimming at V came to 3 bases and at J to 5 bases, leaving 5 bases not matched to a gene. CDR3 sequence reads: CASSFRQGDDEQYF. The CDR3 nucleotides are TGTGCCAGCAGTTTCCGACAGGGGGACGACGAGCAGTACTTC.

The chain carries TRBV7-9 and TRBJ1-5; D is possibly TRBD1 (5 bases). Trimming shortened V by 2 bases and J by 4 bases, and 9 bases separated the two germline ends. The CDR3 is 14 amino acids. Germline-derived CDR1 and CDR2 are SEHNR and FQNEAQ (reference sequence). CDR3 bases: TGTGCCAGCAGCTTAAGGGGAGGTAATCAGCCCCAGCATTTT. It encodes CASSLRGGNQPQHF.

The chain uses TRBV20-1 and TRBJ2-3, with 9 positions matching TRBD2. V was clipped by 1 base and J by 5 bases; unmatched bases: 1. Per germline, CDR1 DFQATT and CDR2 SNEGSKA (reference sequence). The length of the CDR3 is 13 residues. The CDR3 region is CSARVRGGDTQYF. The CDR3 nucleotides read TGCAGTGCTAGAGTGCGGGGGGGAGATACGCAGTATTTT.

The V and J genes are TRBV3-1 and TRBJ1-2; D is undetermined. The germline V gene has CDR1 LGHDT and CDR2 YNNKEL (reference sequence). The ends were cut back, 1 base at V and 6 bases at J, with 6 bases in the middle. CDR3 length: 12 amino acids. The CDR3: CASSQVSNGYTF. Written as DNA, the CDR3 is TGTGCCAGCAGCCAAGTTAGTAATGGCTACACCTTC.

CDR3 in amino acids: CSASGYTTKYNEQFF. Here the CDR3 DNA reads TGCAGCGCCTCCGGTTACACCACTAAATACAATGAGCAGTTCTTC. V usage is TRBV29-1 and J usage is TRBJ2-1; no definite D call. CDR1 is SQVTM, CDR2 ANQGSEA, per germline. This CDR3 spans 15 amino acids. Trimming cost V 7 bases and J 4 bases, with 20 bases left between them.

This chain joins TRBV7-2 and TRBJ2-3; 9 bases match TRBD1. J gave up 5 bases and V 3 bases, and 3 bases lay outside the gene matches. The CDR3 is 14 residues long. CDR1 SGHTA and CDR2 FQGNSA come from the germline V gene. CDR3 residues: CASSFGTGLDTQYF. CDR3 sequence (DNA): TGTGCCAGCAGCTTCGGGACAGGGCTAGATACGCAGTATTTT.

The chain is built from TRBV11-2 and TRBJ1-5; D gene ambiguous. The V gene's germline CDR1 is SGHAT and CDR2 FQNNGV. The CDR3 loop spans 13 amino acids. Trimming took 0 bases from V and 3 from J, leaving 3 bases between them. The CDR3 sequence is CASSLDVNQPQHF. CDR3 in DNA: TGTGCCAGCAGCTTAGATGTCAATCAGCCCCAGCATTTT.

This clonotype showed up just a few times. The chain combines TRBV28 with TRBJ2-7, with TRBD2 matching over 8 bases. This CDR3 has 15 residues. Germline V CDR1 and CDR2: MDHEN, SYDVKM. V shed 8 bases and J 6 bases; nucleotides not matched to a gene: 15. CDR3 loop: CASPAPGGHPTEQYF. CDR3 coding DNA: TGTGCCAGCCCAGCACCGGGAGGGCACCCCACCGAGCAGTACTTC.

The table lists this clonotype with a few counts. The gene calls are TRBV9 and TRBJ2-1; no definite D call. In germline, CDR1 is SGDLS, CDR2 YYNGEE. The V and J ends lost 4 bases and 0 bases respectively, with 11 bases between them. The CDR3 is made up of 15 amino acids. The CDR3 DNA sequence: TGTGCCAGCAGCCGAGGCGTAGCCTCCTACAATGAGCAGTTCTTC. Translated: CASSRGVASYNEQFF.